The source of this TCR beta chain is a study of cytomegalovirus exposure and HLA in healthy donors. At the level of the study: From about 179 million T cells, an earlier analysis saw 120 million or so unique TCR beta sequences. Study-wide findings and caveats: With high specificity and sensitivity, the classifier reportedly diagnosed cytomegalovirus status.

Comments on this clone: Its antigen is currently unknown.

A multiplex PCR was run with 60 Vbeta primers and 13 Jbeta primers. Assay: immunoSEQ multiplex PCR; the TCRdb copy retains only in-frame clones and omits some. The repertoire holds about 190,000 clones, with 80% to 85% as singletons. This sequence originates from a woman aged 18-29 years in good health and CMV-seronegative. Sequenced input: PBMCs.

The CDR3 region has the DNA TGTGCCAGCAGTGAGGCCCAGACAGGGGGCGGGGCTCTAGGCGAGCAGTACTTC. It encodes CASSEAQTGGGALGEQYF. The rearrangement joins TRBV6-1 to TRBJ2-7, with TRBD1 matching over 10 bases. V trimming: 3 bases; J trimming: 6 bases; junction bases outside the gene matches: 17. CDR1 is MNHNS and CDR2 is SASEGT in the germline V gene. This CDR3 is 18 amino acids long.